These 27 T cell receptor beta chains were all obtained from the same sample, sequenced in a study of blood T cell repertoires in COVID-19. Measured with immunoSEQ multiplex PCR; TCRdb has only the in-frame clones, and not every one. Of roughly 200,000 clones in the sample, around 89% were seen once. Sequencing was performed on PBMCs or T cells enriched from blood (not recorded which). These receptors were obtained from a young woman who had recovered from COVID-19.

The CDR3, as DNA: TGTGCCAGCAGTGGAAAGGAAACCAGGGGCGGACAGCCCCAGCATTTT. Translated: CASSGKETRGGQPQHF. The chain has TRBV2 and TRBJ1-5, with a weak D call TRBD1 (6 bases). The V end was cut by 4 bases, the J end by 7 bases, with 20 bases between. Germline V lookup: CDR1 SNHLY, CDR2 FYNNEI. This CDR3 spans 16 amino acids.

The chain links TRBV7-3 to TRBJ1-4, with 8 positions matching TRBD1. CDR1 and CDR2 from the germline V gene are SGHTA and FQGTGA. The CDR3 extends over 15 amino acids. V lost 4 bases, J lost 8 bases, and 9 bases stayed unmatched. The CDR3 protein is CASSSYDRGEEKLFF. The CDR3 DNA reads as TGTGCCAGCAGCTCATACGACAGGGGTGAAGAAAAACTGTTTTTT.

The chain carries TRBV18 and TRBJ1-2; D gene ambiguous. This CDR3 comprises 14 residues. Germline V gene data show CDR1 as KGHSH and CDR2 as LQKENI. V lost 4 bases to trimming and J lost 4 bases, with 13 bases between them. The CDR3 protein is CASSLEEGFYGYTF. The CDR3 DNA sequence: TGTGCCAGCTCACTGGAAGAGGGCTTCTATGGCTACACCTTC.

This chain connects TRBV9 to TRBJ2-1; 7 bases map to TRBD2. From germline, CDR1 is SGDLS and CDR2 YYNGEE. The junction had 8 bases not matched to a gene; V was cut back by 0 bases and J by 5 bases. The CDR3 has 16 residues. CDR3 DNA: TGTGCCAGCAGCGTAGGAGCCAGCGGGACCGACAATGAGCAGTTCTTC. This translates into CASSVGASGTDNEQFF.

This chain uses TRBV5-6 with TRBJ2-5; unclear D gene. Trimming took off 0 bases at V and 2 bases at J, with 8 bases between the two ends. The length of the CDR3 is 14 residues. Germline V lookup: CDR1 SGHDT, CDR2 YYEEEE. CDR3 coding DNA: TGTGCCAGCAGCTTGGGACTGAATCAAGAGACCCAGTACTTC. It translates to CASSLGLNQETQYF.

The gene calls are TRBV5-6 and TRBJ2-1, with a possible D match to TRBD2 (6 bases). The CDR3 runs 13 residues. V was clipped by 3 bases and J by 6 bases, with 10 bases between them. The germline gives CDR1 SGHDT, CDR2 YYEEEE. The chain's CDR3 is CASSSTSGNEQFF. For the CDR3, the DNA is TGTGCCAGCAGCTCGACTAGTGGCAATGAGCAGTTCTTC.

This chain connects TRBV6-1 to TRBJ2-1; 8 nucleotides agree with TRBD2. CDR1 is MNHNS, CDR2 SASEGT, per germline. CDR3 length: 14 amino acids. Trimming removed 1 base from V and 6 bases from J; junction bases left unmatched: 2. The CDR3 coding sequence is TGTGCCAGCAGTGAAGTCGGGACTAGCAATGAGCAGTTCTTC. Protein: CASSEVGTSNEQFF.

This chain links TRBV19 with TRBJ1-2; the D gene is possibly TRBD1 (5 bases). Looked up from germline, CDR1 is LNHDA and CDR2 is SQIVND (reference sequence). The CDR3 totals 14 residues. Trimming pared 6 bases from V and 0 bases from J, leaving 11 bases between. CDR3 residues: CASSPGMANYGYTF. CDR3 bases: TGTGCCAGTAGCCCAGGGATGGCTAACTATGGCTACACCTTC.

The genes are TRBV15 and TRBJ2-4; tentatively, D is TRBD1 (6 bases). Germline CDR1 and CDR2: LNHNV and YYDKDF (reference sequence). This CDR3 has 12 residues. The V gene lost 5 bases and the J gene lost 10 bases, with 12 bases spanning the gap. The CDR3 here is CATSETGGIQYF. CDR3 DNA: TGTGCCACCAGCGAGACAGGAGGAATTCAGTACTTC. The full variable domain, with the rest looked up from reference TRBV15 and TRBJ2-4, is DAMVIQNPRYQVTQFGKPVTLSCSQTLNHNVMYWYQQKSSQAPKLLFHYYDKDFNNEADTPDNFQSRRPNTSFCFLDIRSPGLGDTAMYLCATSETGGIQYFGAGTRLSVL.

The rearrangement links TRBV19 to TRBJ1-1; D unresolved. Trimming took 4 bases from V and 5 from J, leaving 11 bases between them. This CDR3 has 13 amino acids. Germline-derived CDR1 and CDR2 are LNHDA and SQIVND (reference sequence). CDR3 DNA: TGTGCCAGTAGTAGAGATGTGAGGACTGAAGCTTTCTTT. It specifies CASSRDVRTEAFF.

The V call is TRBV7-3, the J call TRBJ1-1; no clear D. Trimming took 5 bases from V and 5 from J, leaving 15 bases between them. The CDR3 has 14 amino acids. Looked up from germline, CDR1 is SGHTA and CDR2 is FQGTGA. Here the CDR3 DNA reads TGTGCCAGCAGCCTCCGACCGTGGCGGACTGAAGCTTTCTTT. It is translated as CASSLRPWRTEAFF.

The chain has TRBV19 and TRBJ2-1, with TRBD1 matching 7 bases. This CDR3 has 15 amino acids. CDR1 is LNHDA, CDR2 SQIVND, per germline (reference sequence). The V and J ends lost 9 bases and 0 bases, in that order; junction bases with no gene match: 8. The CDR3 nucleotides read TGTGCCAGCAGGGACAGATTTTCCTCCTACAATGAGCAGTTCTTC. Its protein product is CASRDRFSSYNEQFF. Complete variable domain (other parts from reference TRBV19 and TRBJ2-1): DGGITQSPKYLFRKEGQNVTLSCEQNLNHDAMYWYRQDPGQGLRLIYYSQIVNDFQKGDIAEGYSVSREKKESFPLTVTSAQKNPTAFYLCASRDRFSSYNEQFFGPGTRLTVL.

The rearrangement joins TRBV19 to TRBJ1-1; TRBD1 agrees at 7 bases. With 5 bases clipped from V and 1 base from J, the junction kept 4 bases outside the gene matches. The germline CDR1 and CDR2 sequences are LNHDA and SQIVND (reference sequence). The CDR3 is made up of 14 amino acids. CDR3 protein: CASSGTVQNTEAFF. The CDR3 DNA reads TGTGCCAGTAGTGGGACAGTCCAGAACACTGAAGCTTTCTTT.

This chain joins TRBV7-9 and TRBJ1-5, with D maybe TRBD1 (5 bases). The CDR3 has 14 residues. Deletions cut 7 bases from V and 3 bases from J, with 13 bases between. Germline V gives CDR1 SEHNR, CDR2 FQNEAQ (reference sequence). The CDR3 sequence: CASTQGSDNQPQHF. The CDR3 DNA is TGTGCCAGCACCCAGGGCAGCGACAATCAGCCCCAGCATTTT.

The chain has TRBV7-7 and TRBJ2-2; maybe TRBD2 (5 bases). The CDR3 is 15 amino acids. Germline CDR1 SSHAT, CDR2 FNYEAQ (reference sequence). V lost 1 base to trimming and J lost 3 bases, with 9 bases between them. The CDR3 reads CASSLGVGDTGELFF. The CDR3 bases are TGTGCCAGCAGCTTAGGGGTCGGGGACACCGGGGAGCTGTTTTTT.

The chain combines TRBV5-1 with TRBJ2-2; TRBD2 aligns across 12 bases. Trimming at V came to 4 bases and at J to 2 bases, leaving 9 bases not matched to a gene. This CDR3 is built from 18 residues. CDR1 and CDR2 (germline): SGHRS, YFSETQ. CDR3 amino acids: CASSETSGGVFNTGELFF. The CDR3 DNA reads TGCGCCAGCAGCGAGACTAGCGGGGGAGTATTTAACACCGGGGAGCTGTTTTTT.

A remark on this clone: Other DNA variants within this sample encode the same CDR3. The chain has TRBV5-1 and TRBJ2-7; 7 bases are shared with TRBD1. The junction had 6 bases not matched to a gene; V was cut back by 1 base and J by 2 bases. Per the germline V gene, CDR1 is SGHRS and CDR2 is YFSETQ. CDR3 length equals 15 residues. The CDR3: CASSLQTGATYEQYF. The CDR3 region has the DNA TGCGCCAGCAGCTTGCAAACAGGGGCGACCTACGAGCAGTACTTC. Together with reference TRBV5-1 and TRBJ2-7, the CDR3 gives the full variable domain: KAGVTQTPRYLIKTRGQQVTLSCSPISGHRSVSWYQQTPGQGLQFLFEYFSETQRNKGNFPGRFSGRQFSNSRSEMNVSTLELGDSALYLCASSLQTGATYEQYFGPGTRLTVT.

The chain uses TRBV5-4 and TRBJ2-1, with 7 bases aligning to TRBD2. The CDR3 is 16 residues long. The V gene end was trimmed by 4 bases and the J gene end by 4 bases; junction bases not matched to a gene: 11. Germline CDR1 SGHNT, CDR2 YYREEE (reference sequence). The CDR3: CASSPGHAGEYNEQFF. The CDR3 DNA reads as TGTGCCAGCAGCCCGGGGCACGCGGGGGAATACAATGAGCAGTTCTTC.

The chain couples TRBV2 to TRBJ1-5; TRBD1 agrees at 7 bases. The V gene end was trimmed by 6 bases and the J gene end by 4 bases; junction bases not matched to a gene: 6. Germline assignment: CDR1 SNHLY and CDR2 FYNNEI. The CDR3 covers 14 residues. Here the CDR3 reads CASSVDRENQPQHF. Written as DNA, the CDR3 is TGTGCCAGCAGCGTCGACAGGGAAAATCAGCCCCAGCATTTT.

The chain employs TRBV4-3 and TRBJ1-2; a possible D gene is TRBD1 (5 bases). V dropped 0 bases and J dropped 6 bases, with 17 bases sitting between them. Germline CDR1 and CDR2: LGHNA and YSLEER. The CDR3 consists of 16 residues. This CDR3 is CASSQDWRGPRDGYTF. The CDR3 DNA reads TGCGCCAGCAGCCAAGATTGGAGGGGCCCTCGAGATGGCTACACCTTC.

V and J are TRBV27 and TRBJ1-2; TRBD1 aligns across 10 bases. Trimming removed 6 bases from V and 5 bases from J; junction bases left unmatched: 12. The CDR3 sequence is 16 residues long. Germline CDR1 is MNHEY and CDR2 is SMNVEV (reference sequence). The CDR3 loop reads CASRGYRDRGFYGYTF. CDR3 DNA: TGTGCCAGCAGGGGGTACCGGGACAGGGGATTTTATGGCTACACCTTC.

The chain carries TRBV5-1 and TRBJ2-1; 7 positions agree with TRBD2. The V gene's germline CDR1 is SGHRS and CDR2 YFSETQ. After removal of 4 bases from V and 6 bases from J, the junction contained 10 bases not matched to a gene. The CDR3 is 15 residues long. The CDR3: CASSITSEFSNEQFF. Here the CDR3 DNA reads TGCGCCAGCAGCATAACTAGCGAATTCTCCAATGAGCAGTTCTTC.

The CDR3 spells CASSPGQGVDTQYF. The CDR3 DNA reads TGCGCCAGCAGCCCAGGACAGGGTGTGGATACGCAGTATTTT. The chain recombines TRBV5-1 with TRBJ2-3; 8 positions agree with TRBD1. This CDR3 has 14 residues. Trimming at V came to 4 bases and at J to 6 bases, leaving 7 bases not matched to a gene. The germline V gene encodes CDR1 SGHRS and CDR2 YFSETQ.

This clone showed up just once. The chain uses TRBV2 and TRBJ1-2; possibly TRBD1 for D (6 bases). This CDR3 region has 14 residues. V lost 7 bases and J lost 1, with 13 bases in between. CDR1 is SNHLY, CDR2 FYNNEI, per germline. CDR3 sequence: CASKGDTFNYGYTF. CDR3 nucleotides: TGTGCCAGCAAGGGGGACACCTTTAACTATGGCTACACCTTC.

The V call is TRBV7-2, the J call TRBJ1-4; no reliable D call. Germline CDR1 reads SGHTA; CDR2 reads FQGNSA. V lost 1 base and J lost 8, with 11 bases in between. This CDR3 region has 14 residues. CDR3 amino acids: CASSLEPTGEKLFF. Here the CDR3 DNA reads TGTGCCAGCAGCTTAGAGCCAACGGGGGAAAAACTGTTTTTT.

The V gene is TRBV12-3 or TRBV12-4, the J gene TRBJ1-5; D is undetermined. This CDR3 region has 13 residues. Trimming cost V 6 bases and J 5 bases, with 11 bases left between them. This CDR3 is CASRFEYDQPQHF. The CDR3 DNA follows: TGTGCCAGCAGATTTGAGTACGATCAGCCCCAGCATTTT.

The rearrangement uses TRBV19 and TRBJ1-2; tentative D call: TRBD1 (5 bases). This CDR3 comprises 14 residues. CDR1 is LNHDA, CDR2 SQIVND, per germline (reference sequence). The ends were cut back, 0 bases at V and 4 bases at J, with 9 bases in the middle. CDR3 in amino acids: CASSIEGRGYGYTF. The CDR3 region has the DNA TGTGCCAGTAGTATAGAGGGAAGGGGCTATGGCTACACCTTC. Filled out from reference TRBV19 and TRBJ1-2, the complete variable domain reads DGGITQSPKYLFRKEGQNVTLSCEQNLNHDAMYWYRQDPGQGLRLIYYSQIVNDFQKGDIAEGYSVSREKKESFPLTVTSAQKNPTAFYLCASSIEGRGYGYTFGSGTRLTVV.